One and the same sample provided the 12 T cell receptor beta chains below, sequenced in a study of cytomegalovirus exposure and HLA in healthy donors. In the PCR, 60 Vbeta and 13 Jbeta primers were used. Assay: immunoSEQ multiplex PCR; the TCRdb copy retains only in-frame clones and omits some. The table includes 160,000 or so clones, around four fifths detected once. Sample: PBMCs. Receptors were obtained from a man aged 18 to 35 in good health and CMV-seropositive.

The gene calls are TRBV2 and TRBJ1-1; D is unresolved. The CDR3 runs 12 residues. Germline V gene lookup returns CDR1 SNHLY and CDR2 FYNNEI. Trimming shortened V by 2 bases and J by 1 base, and 2 bases separated the two germline ends. This CDR3 is CASSEQNTEAFF. CDR3 nucleotide sequence: TGTGCCAGCAGTGAACAGAACACTGAAGCTTTCTTT.

V usage is TRBV30 and J usage is TRBJ2-1, with 11 nucleotides matching TRBD1. This CDR3 comprises 14 residues. In germline, CDR1 is GTSNPN, CDR2 SVGIG (reference sequence). Unmatched junction bases numbered 5, after V lost 5 bases and J lost 5 bases. CDR3 in amino acids: CAWAGDRGNNEQFF. CDR3 in DNA: TGTGCCTGGGCAGGGGACAGGGGGAACAATGAGCAGTTCTTC.

The rearrangement joins TRBV2 to TRBJ1-4, with TRBD1 matching over 7 bases. This CDR3 is 14 amino acids long. Trimming removed 7 bases from V and 7 bases from J; junction bases left unmatched: 9. Germline loops: CDR1 SNHLY, CDR2 FYNNEI. As DNA, the CDR3 is TGTGCCAGCAAGTCAGGGGGAGCGGGTGAAAAACTGTTTTTT. This gives the protein CASKSGGAGEKLFF.

This chain joins TRBV4-3 and TRBJ2-7; D might be TRBD1 (5 bases). V lost 3 bases to trimming and J lost 6 bases, with 12 bases between them. Per the germline V gene, CDR1 is LGHNA and CDR2 is YSLEER. The length of the CDR3 is 13 residues. The CDR3 loop is CASSQARAGEQYF. CDR3 DNA sequence: TGCGCCAGCAGCCAGGCCAGGGCTGGCGAGCAGTACTTC.

The V gene is TRBV5-6, the J gene TRBJ1-1, with a weak D call TRBD1 (6 bases). Germline V gene data show CDR1 as SGHDT and CDR2 as YYEEEE. This CDR3 has 16 residues. The germline V and J ends were trimmed by 0 bases and 5 bases, with 17 bases remaining between them. The CDR3 sequence is CASSLVGTGLGTEAFF. The CDR3 DNA reads as TGTGCCAGCAGCTTGGTAGGAACAGGGTTAGGAACTGAAGCTTTCTTT.

The chain is built from TRBV5-4 and TRBJ2-5; 11 bases match TRBD1. The CDR3 sequence is 15 residues long. The V gene end was trimmed by 5 bases and the J gene end by 7 bases; junction bases not matched to a gene: 10. CDR1 and CDR2 (germline): SGHNT, YYREEE (reference sequence). The CDR3 reads CASRDGTGGYATQYF. CDR3 sequence (DNA): TGTGCCAGCAGAGACGGGACAGGGGGTTATGCGACCCAGTACTTC.

This chain links TRBV19 with TRBJ1-4, with a weak D call TRBD1 (6 bases). The CDR3 loop spans 11 amino acids. Germline V gene lookup returns CDR1 LNHDA and CDR2 SQIVND (reference sequence). With 9 bases removed from V and 11 bases from J, the gap between germline ends came to 13 bases. CDR3 nucleotides: TGTGCCAGCACGAACAGGGACAAACTGTTTTTT. As protein: CASTNRDKLFF.

The rearrangement uses TRBV19 and TRBJ2-1; tentative D call: TRBD2 (5 bases). This CDR3 is built from 17 residues. CDR1 is LNHDA and CDR2 is SQIVND in the germline V gene (reference sequence). Trimming stripped 2 bases from V and 3 bases from J, with 17 bases between. The CDR3: CASSIIIGPDYYNEQFF. The CDR3, as DNA: TGTGCCAGTAGTATAATCATTGGGCCCGACTACTACAATGAGCAGTTCTTC.

The chain carries TRBV19 and TRBJ1-5, with a possible D match to TRBD1 (5 bases). The germline V gene encodes CDR1 LNHDA and CDR2 SQIVND (reference sequence). Trimming pared 2 bases from V and 3 bases from J, leaving 11 bases between. CDR3 length: 15 residues. The CDR3 coding sequence is TGTGCCAGTAGTATACCTGACAGTGTCAATCAGCCCCAGCATTTT. This encodes CASSIPDSVNQPQHF.

The count of this clone is one. The genes are TRBV11-2 and TRBJ2-2; no clear D. This CDR3 spans 15 amino acids. The V end lost 3 bases, the J end lost 5 bases, and 13 bases lay between the germline ends. Germline V lookup: CDR1 SGHAT, CDR2 FQNNGV. The CDR3 sequence: CASSFLESRTGELFF. The CDR3 region has the DNA TGTGCCAGCAGCTTCTTGGAGAGTCGAACCGGGGAGCTGTTTTTT.

This chain links TRBV11-3 with TRBJ1-5, with no clear D. The V end lost 3 bases, the J end lost 2 bases, and 17 bases lay between the germline ends. Per germline, CDR1 SGHNT and CDR2 YENEEA. CDR3 length equals 17 residues. Written as DNA, the CDR3 is TGTGCCAGCAGCTTTTTTTTAAGAGGTGGTGGCAATCAGCCCCAGCATTTT. It is translated as CASSFFLRGGGNQPQHF.

The J gene is TRBJ2-3, the V gene TRBV19; D is undetermined. The germline V gene has CDR1 LNHDA and CDR2 SQIVND (reference sequence). The length of the CDR3 is 14 residues. Trimming took off 2 bases at V and 4 bases at J, with 10 bases between the two ends. CDR3 loop: CASSIRDGADTQYF. As DNA, the CDR3 is TGTGCCAGTAGTATACGCGATGGAGCAGATACGCAGTATTTT.